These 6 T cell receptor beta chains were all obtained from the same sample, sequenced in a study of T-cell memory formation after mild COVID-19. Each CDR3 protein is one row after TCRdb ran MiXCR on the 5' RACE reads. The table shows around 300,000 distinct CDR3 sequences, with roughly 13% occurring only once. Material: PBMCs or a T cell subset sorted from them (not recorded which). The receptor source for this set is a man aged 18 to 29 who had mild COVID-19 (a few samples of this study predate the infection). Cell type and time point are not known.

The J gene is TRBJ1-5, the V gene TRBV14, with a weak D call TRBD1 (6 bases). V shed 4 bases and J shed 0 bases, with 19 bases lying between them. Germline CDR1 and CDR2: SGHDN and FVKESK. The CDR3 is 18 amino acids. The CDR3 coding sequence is TGTGCCAGCAGCCTCGGGACAACCTGGATCCTTAGCAATCAGCCCCAGCATTTT. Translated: CASSLGTTWILSNQPQHF. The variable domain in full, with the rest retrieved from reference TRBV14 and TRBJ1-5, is EAGVTQFPSHSVIEKGQTVTLRCDPISGHDNLYWYRRVMGKEIKFLLHFVKESKQDESGMPNNRFLAERTGGTYSTLKVQPAELEDSGVYFCASSLGTTWILSNQPQHFGDGTRLSIL.

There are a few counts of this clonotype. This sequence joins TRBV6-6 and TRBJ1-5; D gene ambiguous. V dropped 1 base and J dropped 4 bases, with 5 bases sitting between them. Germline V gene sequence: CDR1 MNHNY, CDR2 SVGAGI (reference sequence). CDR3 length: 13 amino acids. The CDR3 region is CASSYLGNQPQHF. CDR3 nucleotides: TGTGCCAGCAGTTACTTAGGAAATCAGCCCCAGCATTTT.

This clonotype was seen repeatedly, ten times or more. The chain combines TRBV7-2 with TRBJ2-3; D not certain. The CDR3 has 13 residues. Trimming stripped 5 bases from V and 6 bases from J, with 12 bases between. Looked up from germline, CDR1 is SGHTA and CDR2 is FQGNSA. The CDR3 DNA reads TGTGCCAGCAGCCCGAACCAACGGGATACGCAGTATTTT. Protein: CASSPNQRDTQYF.

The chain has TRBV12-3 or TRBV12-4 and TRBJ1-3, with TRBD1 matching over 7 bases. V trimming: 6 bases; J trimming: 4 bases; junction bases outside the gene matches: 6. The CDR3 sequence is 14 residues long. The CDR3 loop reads CASRPTGLGNTIYF. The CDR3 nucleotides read TGTGCCAGCAGGCCGACAGGGTTGGGAAACACCATATATTTT.

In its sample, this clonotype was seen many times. This CDR3 reads CASRQQAGYGYTF. Written as DNA, the CDR3 is TGTGCCAGCAGACAACAAGCAGGCTATGGCTACACCTTC. The chain combines TRBV12-3 or TRBV12-4 with TRBJ1-2; the D is unclear. This CDR3 has 13 residues. With 6 bases removed from V and 4 bases from J, the gap between germline ends came to 12 bases.

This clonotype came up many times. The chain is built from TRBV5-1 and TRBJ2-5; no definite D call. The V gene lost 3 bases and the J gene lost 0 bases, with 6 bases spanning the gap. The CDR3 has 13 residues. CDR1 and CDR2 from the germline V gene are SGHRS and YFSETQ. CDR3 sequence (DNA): TGCGCCAGCAGCTACCAGGACCAAGAGACCCAGTACTTC. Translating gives CASSYQDQETQYF.